These 9 T cell receptor beta chains share one sample of origin, sequenced in a study of blood T cells in healthy people across ages. A second PCR, run for about 6 to 11 cycles, used a sample-barcoded 5' primer plus a J-beta primer mix. TCRdb passed the 5' RACE reads through MiXCR, listing each CDR3 protein once. This table has 1.5 million to 2 million distinct CDR3 sequences, about 39% appearing once. Sequencing was carried out using blood. All receptors come from a human donor in good health.

This clonotype was picked up a small number of times. The V call is TRBV28, the J call TRBJ2-7, with D possibly being TRBD2 (5 bases). Between the trimmed V and J ends, which lost 5 bases and 2 bases, there was a span of 19 bases. The CDR3 length is 16 residues. The germline V gene has CDR1 MDHEN and CDR2 SYDVKM. The CDR3 nucleotides are TGTGCCAGCAGTCCCCTTGGCAGGACGGGGACCTACGAGCAGTACTTC. It codes for CASSPLGRTGTYEQYF.

CDR3 loop: CASSLLGTEINEQYF. The CDR3 DNA is TGCGCCAGCAGCCTTCTTGGGACAGAGATCAACGAGCAGTACTTC. The chain links TRBV5-1 to TRBJ2-7, with 7 positions matching TRBD1. CDR3 length equals 15 residues. Germline CDR1 reads SGHRS; CDR2 reads YFSETQ. V lost 4 bases, J lost 5 bases, and 12 bases stayed unmatched.

This clonotype has more than one count but fewer than ten. The chain is built from TRBV12-3 or TRBV12-4 and TRBJ2-3; D uncertain. V was clipped by 6 bases and J by 4 bases, with 14 bases between them. This CDR3 spans 14 amino acids. CDR3 sequence (DNA): TGTGCCAGCAGCCGCGGCACCCCCCCAGATACGCAGTATTTT. Protein: CASSRGTPPDTQYF.

The chain links TRBV7-6 to TRBJ1-2, with D unclear. CDR1 and CDR2 from the germline V gene are SGHVS and FNYEAQ. The CDR3 length is 13 residues. V was cut by 5 bases and J by 8 bases, with 15 bases left in between. CDR3 sequence (DNA): TGTGCCAGCAGCCCCCGGGCGTCGGGAGGCTACACCTTC. Translating it yields CASSPRASGGYTF. Complete variable domain (other parts from reference TRBV7-6 and TRBJ1-2): GAGVSQSPRYKVTKRGQDVALRCDPISGHVSLYWYRQALGQGPEFLTYFNYEAQQDKSGLPNDRFSAERPEGSISTLTIQRTEQRDSAMYRCASSPRASGGYTFGSGTRLTVV.

Only a few counts were recorded for this clonotype. The chain links TRBV20-1 to TRBJ1-2, with TRBD1 matching 8 bases. The CDR3 extends over 13 amino acids. V was pared by 6 bases and J by 3 bases, with 6 bases of the junction left unmatched. In germline, CDR1 is DFQATT, CDR2 SNEGSKA (reference sequence). CDR3 region: CSAIRGQDYGYTF. CDR3 DNA: TGCAGTGCCATCAGGGGGCAGGACTATGGCTACACCTTC.

This chain joins TRBV4-1 and TRBJ1-1; perhaps TRBD1 as D (6 bases). This CDR3 is built from 16 residues. V lost 4 bases and J lost 1, with 16 bases in between. The germline gives CDR1 MGHRA, CDR2 YSYEKL. The CDR3 region is CASSRFRGAPNTEAFF. CDR3 nucleotide sequence: TGCGCCAGCAGCCGCTTTCGGGGGGCCCCGAACACTGAAGCTTTCTTT.

This clonotype appeared a few times. This rearrangement joins TRBV5-1 to TRBJ2-2, with TRBD2 matching 10 bases. This CDR3 comprises 16 residues. Per germline, CDR1 SGHRS and CDR2 YFSETQ. With V trimmed by 2 bases and J by 0 bases, 1 base remained unmatched. DNA of the CDR3: TGCGCCAGCAGCTTACTAGCGGGACCGAACACCGGGGAGCTGTTTTTT. This codes for CASSLLAGPNTGELFF.

There are a few counts of this clonotype. The CDR3 nucleotides are TGCAGCGTTGAAGTGACCGAACAAGAGACCCAGTACTTC. It codes for CSVEVTEQETQYF. This chain uses TRBV29-1 with TRBJ2-4, with D uncertain. The DNA end lines up better with TRBJ2-5; the J call may be wrong. The CDR3 covers 13 residues. Germline lookup yields CDR1 SQVTM and CDR2 ANQGSEA.

The V and J genes are TRBV10-3 and TRBJ1-6; D remains ambiguous. Germline V gene data show CDR1 as ENHRY and CDR2 as SYGVKD. This CDR3 comprises 14 residues. Between the trimmed V and J ends, which lost 2 bases and 7 bases, there was a span of 9 bases. For the CDR3, the DNA is TGTGCCATCAGTGAGCGAGGCTTAAATTCACCCCTCCACTTT. The encoded protein is CAISERGLNSPLHF.